This TCR beta chain stems from a study of beta chain features in type 1 diabetes. Study outcomes and limitations: In the patient group, naive, central memory and Treg TCRB repertoires seemed more alike than in the healthy donor group. Junctions at VDJ sites from type 1 diabetes patients had fewer insertions and more deletions.

This clone was detected a few times. Its cognate antigen is unknown. Of the isolated RNA, all was reverse transcribed, and so the sequenced material was expressed TCRB transcripts. Method: immunoSEQ multiplex PCR; TCRdb's copy keeps in-frame clones and lacks some. The sample lists about 900,000 clones; roughly a sixth were seen once. There are 14 residues in the CDR3. J gave up 2 bases and V 4 bases, and 3 bases lay outside the gene matches. Germline V gene sequence: CDR1 MNHNS, CDR2 SASEGT. The rearrangement uses TRBV6-1 and TRBJ2-5; 8 bases map to TRBD1. The TCR was taken from a woman aged 18-29 years in good health. The sample was naive CD4+ T cells from blood. CDR3 DNA sequence: TGTGCCAGCAGTGTGGACAGGGCTCAAGAGACCCAGTACTTC. As protein: CASSVDRAQETQYF.